This record looks at one T cell receptor (beta chain) sequence and its context. RNA transcripts were the template, and TCR beta CDR3 regions were amplified from them. The first round was an RT-PCR with HTBI primers, and the second round was a multiplex PCR. TCRdb re-analysed the multiplex PCR reads in MiXCR, keeping a single row per CDR3 protein. The table shows some 750,000 distinct CDR3 sequences, with approximately 40% occurring only once. The data originate from a study of Graves' ophthalmopathy and Graves' hyperthyroidism. V was clipped by 4 bases and J by 0 bases; unmatched bases: 7. CDR3 length: 15 amino acids. Germline V gene data show CDR1 as SGHKS and CDR2 as YYEKEE (reference sequence).

Sequenced: peripheral blood. This receptor was obtained from an adult man with Graves' ophthalmopathy. The chain uses TRBV5-5 and TRBJ2-7, with TRBD2 identical over 7 bases. DNA of the CDR3: TGTGCCAGCAGCCCGACTAGCTCTATCTCCTACGAGCAGTACTTC. Encoded protein: CASSPTSSISYEQYF.